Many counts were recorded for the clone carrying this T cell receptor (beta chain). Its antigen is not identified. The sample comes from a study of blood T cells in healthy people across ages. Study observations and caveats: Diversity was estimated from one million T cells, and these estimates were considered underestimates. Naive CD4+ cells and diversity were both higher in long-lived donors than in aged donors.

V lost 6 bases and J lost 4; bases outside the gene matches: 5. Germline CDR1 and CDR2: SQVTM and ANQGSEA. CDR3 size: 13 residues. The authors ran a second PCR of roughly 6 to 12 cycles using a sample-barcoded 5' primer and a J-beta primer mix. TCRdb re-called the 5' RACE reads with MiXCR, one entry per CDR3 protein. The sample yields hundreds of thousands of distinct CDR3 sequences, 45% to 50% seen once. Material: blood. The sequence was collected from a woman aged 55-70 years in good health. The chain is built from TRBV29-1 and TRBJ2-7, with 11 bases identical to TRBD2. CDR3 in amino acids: CSVGTSGVYEQYF. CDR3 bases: TGCAGCGTGGGGACTAGCGGAGTGTACGAGCAGTACTTC.